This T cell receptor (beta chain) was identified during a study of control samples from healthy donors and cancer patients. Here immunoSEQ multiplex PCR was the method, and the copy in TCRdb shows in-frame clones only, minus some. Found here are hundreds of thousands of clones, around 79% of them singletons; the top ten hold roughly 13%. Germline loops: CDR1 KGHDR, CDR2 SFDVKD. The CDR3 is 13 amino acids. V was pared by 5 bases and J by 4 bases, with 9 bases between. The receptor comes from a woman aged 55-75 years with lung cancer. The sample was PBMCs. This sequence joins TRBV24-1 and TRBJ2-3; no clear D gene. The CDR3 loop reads CATSGRPSDTQYF. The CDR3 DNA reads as TGTGCCACCAGTGGAAGACCATCAGATACGCAGTATTTT.